This T cell receptor (beta chain) was sequenced in a study of early T cells in non-severe SARS-CoV-2 infection. On the study more broadly: Sequencing targeted bulk RNA from unsorted whole blood, leaving chains unpaired.

cDNA molecules, individually, were tagged with unique molecular identifiers. TCRdb reanalysed the 5' RACE reads using MiXCR and keeps one entry per CDR3 protein. The sample gives about 25,000 distinct CDR3 sequences, roughly 4% of which show up once; about 9.4% is in the top ten. Many counts were recorded for this clonotype. Its cognate antigen is unknown. Germline CDR1 and CDR2: MDHEN and SYDVKM. V was cut by 8 bases and J by 3 bases, with 8 bases left in between. This CDR3 is 11 amino acids long. Study conclusions and caveats: A preference for anti-spike CD8 responses marked VDJdb matching, which missed private and CD4 specificities.

The rearrangement joins TRBV28 to TRBJ2-7; D gene uncertain. Material: whole blood. The sequence was obtained from an adult who was a healthcare worker with PCR-confirmed SARS-CoV-2 infection or an uninfected control (not recorded which). The CDR3 loop is CASGSHYEQYF. The CDR3 DNA reads as TGTGCCAGCGGTAGCCACTACGAGCAGTACTTC.